The T cell receptor beta chain described here comes from a study of blood T cells in healthy people across ages. Whole-study findings and limits: It was held that diversity estimates obtained from one million T cells represented underestimates.

Germline values: CDR1 LGHDT, CDR2 YNNKEL (reference sequence). The germline V and J ends were trimmed by 1 base and 3 bases, with 0 bases remaining between them. The CDR3 has 12 residues. PCR was performed a second time for about 7 to 11 cycles using a sample-barcoded 5' primer and a J-beta primer mix. Tagging of each cDNA molecule was performed by a template-switch adaptor with 12 random nucleotides. TCRdb reprocessed the 5' RACE reads via MiXCR and lists one record per CDR3 protein. In the table there are around 280,000 distinct CDR3 sequences, 25% to 30% of which are singletons. The individuals who served as donors were healthy Caucasians living in Russia, aged roughly 6 to 90. Each sample provided at least 6 micrograms of extracted total RNA. In regard to this clonotype: No antigen is known for it.

The V gene is TRBV3-1, the J gene TRBJ1-4; unclear D gene. This TCR was sampled from a woman in her seventies in good health. Sequencing used blood. The CDR3 nucleotides are TGTGCCAGCAGCCAAGCTAATGAAAAACTGTTTTTT. It yields the protein CASSQANEKLFF.